The T cell receptor (beta chain) under discussion was sequenced for a study of molecular identifiers for immune sequencing clone quantification. Regarding this clonotype: A much larger clone lies one base from this, so it may be a read error.

TCRdb independently ran MiXCR on the PCR reads; one entry per CDR3 protein. The table includes some 41,000 distinct CDR3 sequences, about 24% detected once. The CDR3 loop spans 16 amino acids. V shed 2 bases, J shed 4 bases, and the junction held 8 bases outside the gene matches. Per the germline V gene, CDR1 is ENHRY and CDR2 is SYGVKD. The rearrangement joins TRBV10-3 to TRBJ2-3, with 8 bases fitting TRBD2. The clonotype comes from a human donor in good health. Some libraries in this study had Jurkat cell RNA spiked in. The source material was naive CD8+ T cells from blood, with Jurkat cell RNA spiked in. Subset noted: FACS-sorted CD8+CD4-CCR7+CD45RA+ naive T cells. CDR3 region: CAISERLAGGADTQYF. CDR3 nucleotides: TGTGCCATCAGTGAGAGGCTAGCGGGCGGCGCAGATACGCAGTATTTT.